Presented here are 26 T cell receptor beta chains from one specimen sequenced in a study of OX40 agonist ivuxolimab in advanced cancers. Repertoires were generated with immunoSEQ multiplex PCR, while TCRdb's copy carries only in-frame clones and drops some. The sample lists tens of thousands of clones, roughly 90% occurring once. Here the sequenced sample was CD4+ or CD8+ T cells sorted from blood, taken in a trial of the OX40 agonist ivuxolimab. These receptor sequences come from an adult with an advanced solid tumor such as melanoma, head and neck, liver or kidney cancer.

The chain joins TRBV7-9 to TRBJ1-1, with no clear D. The V and J ends lost 1 base and 1 base respectively, with 10 bases between them. CDR3 length: 15 residues. Germline V gene lookup returns CDR1 SEHNR and CDR2 FQNEAQ (reference sequence). The CDR3 bases are TGTGCCAGCAGCTTAGGTCCAGGCAAGAACACTGAAGCTTTCTTT. Its protein product is CASSLGPGKNTEAFF.

The chain couples TRBV2 to TRBJ2-2; TRBD1 agrees at 9 bases. CDR1 SNHLY and CDR2 FYNNEI come from the germline V gene. This CDR3 spans 14 amino acids. The ends lost 6 bases at V and 6 bases at J; junction bases unmatched: 5. This CDR3 is CASRGQGYPGELFF. The CDR3 DNA is TGTGCCAGCAGGGGACAGGGATACCCCGGGGAGCTGTTTTTT.

This clone was counted between two and nine times. The CDR3 loop reads CASSGDSPNLYGYTF. Here the CDR3 DNA reads TGTGCCAGCAGCGGGGACAGCCCTAATCTCTATGGCTACACCTTC. The chain couples TRBV9 to TRBJ1-2, with 7 nucleotides matching TRBD1. Per the germline V gene, CDR1 is SGDLS and CDR2 is YYNGEE. CDR3 length: 15 residues. Unmatched junction bases numbered 9, after V lost 3 bases and J lost 4 bases.

The chain carries TRBV27 and TRBJ2-3; weak D call: TRBD2 (6 bases). CDR3 length: 17 residues. With 3 bases removed from V and 0 bases from J, the gap between germline ends came to 16 bases. Germline V gene lookup returns CDR1 MNHEY and CDR2 SMNVEV (reference sequence). The CDR3 sequence is CASSFDSAGYSTDTQYF. Here the CDR3 DNA reads TGTGCCAGCAGTTTTGATTCGGCGGGGTATAGCACAGATACGCAGTATTTT.

This sequence joins TRBV29-1 and TRBJ1-2; 8 nucleotides align to TRBD1. This CDR3 contains 14 residues. V shed 3 bases, J shed 1 base, and the junction held 4 bases outside the gene matches. The V gene's germline CDR1 is SQVTM and CDR2 ANQGSEA. The CDR3, as DNA: TGCAGCGTTGATTGGGGACAGGATAACTATGGCTACACCTTC. This encodes CSVDWGQDNYGYTF.

The genes are TRBV4-1 and TRBJ2-1; TRBD2 agrees at 8 bases. The CDR3 is made up of 15 amino acids. Trimming at V came to 2 bases and at J to 3 bases, leaving 3 bases not matched to a gene. Germline assignment: CDR1 MGHRA and CDR2 YSYEKL. The CDR3 loop reads CASSQFGGGYNEQFF. CDR3 nucleotide sequence: TGCGCCAGCAGCCAATTCGGGGGGGGCTACAATGAGCAGTTCTTC.

The sample holds one count of this clone. This chain uses TRBV6-5 with TRBJ2-3; D call uncertain. V lost 2 bases to trimming and J lost 0 bases, with 9 bases between them. The CDR3 is 15 amino acids. Per germline, CDR1 MNHEY and CDR2 SVGAGI. The CDR3 spells CASSYMRDSTDTQYF. The CDR3 DNA reads as TGTGCCAGCAGTTACATGAGAGATAGCACAGATACGCAGTATTTT.

With regard to this clone: At one of its ends the junction is not consistent with the germline gene, which may arise from a read error. This chain's CDR3 is CASSELGLISRF. Written as DNA, the CDR3 is TGTGCCAGCAGTGAACTCGGACTCATTTCCCGCTTC. The genes are TRBV6-1 and TRBJ2-7; TRBD2 might be the D (5 bases). Germline CDR1 and CDR2: MNHNS and SASEGT. The CDR3 has 12 amino acids.

V is TRBV28 and J is TRBJ2-5, with TRBD2 identical over 13 bases. CDR3 length: 16 residues. The junction had 8 bases not matched to a gene; V was cut back by 5 bases and J by 5 bases. Germline V gene data show CDR1 as MDHEN and CDR2 as SYDVKM. The CDR3 sequence: CASSPQGLAGMETQYF. CDR3 DNA sequence: TGTGCCAGCAGTCCCCAGGGACTAGCGGGGATGGAGACCCAGTACTTC.

The V call is TRBV23-1, the J call TRBJ1-2, with TRBD1 identical over 7 bases. TRBV23-1 belongs to the ORF category, with a function that is uncertain. With V trimmed by 4 bases and J by 1 base, 9 bases remained unmatched. The CDR3 covers 16 residues. Here the CDR3 DNA reads TGCGCCAGCAGTCCAGAGTCAGGGGGTAATAACTATGGCTACACCTTC. As protein: CASSPESGGNNYGYTF.

The chain carries TRBV4-3 and TRBJ2-7; D is unclear. The germline V and J ends were trimmed by 1 base and 2 bases, with 9 bases remaining between them. The CDR3 totals 14 residues. The germline V gene has CDR1 LGHNA and CDR2 YSLEER. In DNA form, the CDR3 reads TGCGCCAGCAGCCAAGGGGGTCCCCCCTACGAGCAGTACTTC. The encoded protein is CASSQGGPPYEQYF.

V is TRBV7-9 and J is TRBJ2-5; D gene uncertain. The CDR3 consists of 12 residues. The V gene's germline CDR1 is SEHNR and CDR2 FQNEAQ (reference sequence). Trimming removed 1 base from V and 4 bases from J, with 4 bases in between. CDR3: CASSLVGETQYF. DNA of the CDR3: TGTGCCAGCAGCTTAGTGGGAGAGACCCAGTACTTC.

This clone was detected once. The genes are TRBV21-1 and TRBJ1-6; the table's D call of TRBD1 was not tested on the DNA. TRBV21-1 is a pseudogene. This CDR3 spans 15 amino acids. In nucleotides, the CDR3 is TGTGCCAGCAGCACCCGGACAGGGGTCGGTTCACCCCTCCACTTT. Protein product: CASSTRTGVGSPLHF.

The rearrangement uses TRBV11-2 and TRBJ2-1; no clear D gene. Trimming pared 2 bases from V and 0 bases from J, leaving 20 bases between. This CDR3 is built from 19 residues. The germline V gene has CDR1 SGHAT and CDR2 FQNNGV. The CDR3 DNA reads as TGTGCCAGCAGCTTACGCCTATTGACTTACGAGAGCTCCTACAATGAGCAGTTCTTC. Amino acid sequence: CASSLRLLTYESSYNEQFF.

The rearrangement links TRBV7-8 to TRBJ2-7; D is perhaps TRBD1 (6 bases). Trimming left V 1 base short and J 3 bases short, with 7 bases between. Germline V lookup: CDR1 SGHVS, CDR2 FQNEAQ. The CDR3 runs to 13 residues. CDR3 loop: CASSLGQDYEQYF. In nucleotides, the CDR3 is TGTGCCAGCAGCTTAGGACAGGACTACGAGCAGTACTTC.

This chain joins TRBV6-5 and TRBJ1-1; 7 bases agree with TRBD1. V shed 8 bases, J shed 8 bases, and the junction held 5 bases outside the gene matches. The CDR3 is 11 amino acids. Germline V gene data show CDR1 as MNHEY and CDR2 as SVGAGI. The CDR3 reads CASGGGFEAFF. CDR3 nucleotide sequence: TGTGCCAGCGGAGGGGGCTTCGAAGCTTTCTTT.

The J gene is TRBJ2-1, the V gene TRBV7-2, with 9 bases fitting TRBD2. The CDR3 length is 16 residues. V trimming: 0 bases; J trimming: 7 bases; junction bases outside the gene matches: 7. The germline gives CDR1 SGHTA, CDR2 FQGNSA. This chain's CDR3 is CASSLARVAGDNEQFF. CDR3 in DNA: TGTGCCAGCAGCTTAGCGCGGGTAGCGGGGGATAATGAGCAGTTCTTC.

The V gene is TRBV27, the J gene TRBJ2-7; D is unresolved. With 8 bases removed from V and 0 bases from J, the gap between germline ends came to 8 bases. CDR3 length equals 12 residues. Germline assignment: CDR1 MNHEY and CDR2 SMNVEV (reference sequence). The CDR3 DNA reads as TGTGCCAGCGCCCTCAGCTCCTACGAGCAGTACTTC. This translates into CASALSSYEQYF.

This clone showed up just once. This rearrangement joins TRBV15 to TRBJ1-2; maybe TRBD1 (5 bases). V lost 3 bases to trimming and J lost 2 bases, with 13 bases between them. The CDR3 length is 15 residues. Germline CDR1 and CDR2: LNHNV and YYDKDF (reference sequence). CDR3 nucleotide sequence: TGTGCCACCAGCAGCGGACGGGGGGAGAACTATGGCTACACCTTC. Translated: CATSSGRGENYGYTF.

The V call is TRBV5-4, the J call TRBJ1-2, with a possible D match to TRBD1 (5 bases). The germline gives CDR1 SGHNT, CDR2 YYREEE (reference sequence). The CDR3 is made up of 15 amino acids. V was pared by 4 bases and J by 4 bases, with 17 bases between. CDR3 in amino acids: CASSTSTEHRYGYTF. Written as DNA, the CDR3 is TGTGCCAGCAGCACTTCGACAGAGCACCGCTATGGCTACACCTTC.

The sample holds a few counts of this clone. The V call is TRBV9, the J call TRBJ2-3; 10 bases fit TRBD2. The J segment lost 2 bases and the V segment lost 2 bases, leaving 2 bases of the junction unmatched. From germline, CDR1 is SGDLS and CDR2 YYNGEE. The CDR3 totals 15 residues. The CDR3 is CASSVGLAATDTQYF. In nucleotides, the CDR3 is TGTGCCAGCAGCGTCGGACTAGCGGCCACAGATACGCAGTATTTT.

The V call is TRBV4-1, the J call TRBJ1-1; D possibly corresponds to TRBD1 (5 bases). Per the germline V gene, CDR1 is MGHRA and CDR2 is YSYEKL. This CDR3 region has 15 residues. V was pared by 0 bases and J by 5 bases, with 13 bases between. CDR3 coding DNA: TGCGCCAGCAGCCAAGAGCCAGGGATCTTAACTGAAGCTTTCTTT. Amino acid sequence: CASSQEPGILTEAFF.

The chain employs TRBV5-6 and TRBJ1-1, with TRBD1 as a possible D gene (6 bases). There are 14 residues in the CDR3. Germline lookup yields CDR1 SGHDT and CDR2 YYEEEE. The V end was cut by 4 bases, the J end by 3 bases, with 13 bases between. The CDR3 bases are TGTGCCAGCAGCCCCGGACAGTCACACACTGAAGCTTTCTTT. Encoded protein: CASSPGQSHTEAFF.

The chain links TRBV7-9 to TRBJ2-1; a possible D gene is TRBD2 (7 bases). Per the germline V gene, CDR1 is SEHNR and CDR2 is FQNEAQ (reference sequence). Trimming stripped 2 bases from V and 6 bases from J, with 17 bases between. The CDR3 totals 16 residues. Written as DNA, the CDR3 is TGTGCCAGCAGCTTATTAGGGGGGGCCATCCTCAATGAGCAGTTCTTC. Its translation is CASSLLGGAILNEQFF.

The gene calls are TRBV27 and TRBJ2-5, with 7 bases identical to TRBD2. Germline V lookup: CDR1 MNHEY, CDR2 SMNVEV (reference sequence). The V and J ends lost 2 bases and 2 bases, in that order; junction bases with no gene match: 11. The CDR3 sequence is 17 residues long. CDR3 sequence (DNA): TGTGCCAGCAGTTTAACAGCACCTTCCGGGAGGCAAGAGACCCAGTACTTC. This translates into CASSLTAPSGRQETQYF.

V and J are TRBV6-5 and TRBJ1-4; a possible D gene is TRBD1 (5 bases). Germline V gene lookup returns CDR1 MNHEY and CDR2 SVGAGI. V was trimmed by 2 bases and J by 4 bases, leaving 14 bases between them. There are 16 residues in the CDR3. The CDR3 DNA reads as TGTGCCAGCAGTTACGGGGGGGAGGCCATTAATGAAAAACTGTTTTTT. As protein: CASSYGGEAINEKLFF.